These 24 T cell receptor beta chains share one sample of origin, sequenced in a study of response to subunit inactivated influenza vaccine. TCRdb reanalysed the RT-PCR reads using MiXCR and keeps one entry per CDR3 protein. The sample shows approximately 530,000 distinct CDR3 sequences, over 10% of them seen only once. Source: PBMCs from blood, taken more than 35 days after vaccination. Receptors originate from a man in his fifties or sixties who received an inactivated influenza vaccine.

V is TRBV10-3 and J is TRBJ2-1; possibly TRBD2 for D (6 bases). CDR1 and CDR2 from the germline V gene are ENHRY and SYGVKD. V lost 4 bases and J lost 7, with 14 bases in between. This CDR3 is 14 amino acids long. The CDR3 DNA reads TGTGCCATCAGTGGGGGCGGGATAAGGAATGAGCAGTTCTTC. It specifies CAISGGGIRNEQFF.

The rearrangement uses TRBV10-3 and TRBJ2-3; 8 positions agree with TRBD2. The length of the CDR3 is 15 residues. Looked up from germline, CDR1 is ENHRY and CDR2 is SYGVKD. Germline trimming cut 3 bases from V and 0 bases from J; bases unmatched to any gene: 2. The CDR3 reads CAISDSSGSTDTQYF. CDR3 in DNA: TGTGCCATCAGTGACTCTAGCGGGAGCACAGATACGCAGTATTTT.

The chain carries TRBV6-1 and TRBJ2-3, with TRBD2 identical over 9 bases. The CDR3 is 16 residues long. V gave up 6 bases and J gave up 4 bases; unmatched junction bases: 11. Germline CDR1 is MNHNS and CDR2 is SASEGT. In DNA form, the CDR3 reads TGTGCCAGCAGCCAGCGTGGCGGGGGGGCCCCAGATACGCAGTATTTT. Residues: CASSQRGGGAPDTQYF.

This clonotype has only a few counts. The chain combines TRBV7-2 with TRBJ2-3; 13 bases fit TRBD2. V shed 6 bases and J 5 bases; nucleotides not matched to a gene: 5. Germline assignment: CDR1 SGHTA and CDR2 FQGNSA. The CDR3 is made up of 15 amino acids. This CDR3 reads CASRLAGGPGDTQYF. CDR3 bases: TGTGCCAGCAGACTAGCGGGGGGGCCGGGAGATACGCAGTATTTT. Full variable domain (outside the CDR3, taken from reference TRBV7-2 and TRBJ2-3): GAGVSQSPSNKVTEKGKDVELRCDPISGHTALYWYRQSLGQGLEFLIYFQGNSAPDKSGLPSDRFSAERTGGSVSTLTIQRTQQEDSAVYLCASRLAGGPGDTQYFGPGTRLTVL.

This clonotype was detected ten times or more. This chain connects TRBV5-1 to TRBJ1-1; D remains ambiguous. The CDR3 spans 16 residues. The V and J ends lost 5 bases and 0 bases respectively, with 17 bases between them. CDR1 is SGHRS, CDR2 YFSETQ, per germline. The CDR3 nucleotides read TGCGCCAGCAGTGTACGAGGGTTGAGAATGAACACTGAAGCTTTCTTT. The encoded protein is CASSVRGLRMNTEAFF.

This chain connects TRBV3-1 to TRBJ1-1; D remains ambiguous. Germline-derived CDR1 and CDR2 are LGHDT and YNNKEL (reference sequence). Trimming took 4 bases from V and 3 from J, leaving 12 bases between them. The CDR3 covers 14 residues. The CDR3 loop is CASSRVGTDTEAFF. The CDR3 nucleotides read TGTGCCAGCAGCCGGGTAGGCACGGACACTGAAGCTTTCTTT.

In this sample, this clonotype turned up many times. This sequence joins TRBV3-1 and TRBJ2-2; tentatively, D is TRBD2 (5 bases). This CDR3 comprises 18 residues. The germline V and J ends were trimmed by 0 bases and 4 bases, with 18 bases remaining between them. The germline V gene has CDR1 LGHDT and CDR2 YNNKEL (reference sequence). The DNA of the CDR3 is TGTGCCAGCAGCCAAGATATTCGGGCGCATGCGGGCACCGGGGAGCTGTTTTTT. This translates into CASSQDIRAHAGTGELFF.

In its sample, this clonotype was seen many times. This rearrangement joins TRBV7-2 to TRBJ2-7; 7 bases are a match to TRBD1. Trimming at V came to 6 bases and at J to 0 bases, leaving 8 bases not matched to a gene. Germline V gene sequence: CDR1 SGHTA, CDR2 FQGNSA. The CDR3 spans 15 residues. The CDR3 DNA sequence: TGTGCCAGCAGTTCTGACAGGGTGAGCTCCTACGAGCAGTACTTC. Its translation is CASSSDRVSSYEQYF.

The V and J genes are TRBV6-1 and TRBJ2-3; 12 positions agree with TRBD1. From germline, CDR1 is MNHNS and CDR2 SASEGT. With V trimmed by 8 bases and J by 4 bases, 13 bases remained unmatched. The CDR3 is made up of 17 amino acids. Written as DNA, the CDR3 is TGTGCCAGCGGACGGGACAGGGGGCAGATTAGTGCAGATACGCAGTATTTT. Its translation: CASGRDRGQISADTQYF.

This clonotype has just a few counts. The chain recombines TRBV20-1 with TRBJ2-1, with D possibly TRBD2 on 6 matching bases. CDR3 length equals 13 residues. The germline V gene has CDR1 DFQATT and CDR2 SNEGSKA (reference sequence). Between the trimmed V and J ends, which lost 5 bases and 6 bases, there was a span of 14 bases. The CDR3 spells CSAPPGSGNEQFF. CDR3 DNA sequence: TGCAGTGCTCCTCCCGGGAGCGGCAATGAGCAGTTCTTC.

In its sample, this clonotype was seen a few times. V usage is TRBV5-1 and J usage is TRBJ2-7, with D possibly matching TRBD1 (5 bases). Germline CDR1 SGHRS, CDR2 YFSETQ. V was shortened by 0 bases and J by 5 bases, with 15 bases between the two germline ends. CDR3 length: 15 residues. The CDR3 loop is CASSLEWSGFHEQYF. The CDR3 DNA reads as TGCGCCAGCAGCTTGGAGTGGTCAGGGTTCCACGAGCAGTACTTC. The full variable domain, its missing parts supplied by reference TRBV5-1 and TRBJ2-7, is KAGVTQTPRYLIKTRGQQVTLSCSPISGHRSVSWYQQTPGQGLQFLFEYFSETQRNKGNFPGRFSGRQFSNSRSEMNVSTLELGDSALYLCASSLEWSGFHEQYFGPGTRLTVT.

The table lists this clonotype with a few counts. The gene calls are TRBV28 and TRBJ2-3, with 7 positions matching TRBD1. The V segment lost 6 bases and the J segment 5 bases; nucleotides outside the gene matches: 11. The V gene's germline CDR1 is MDHEN and CDR2 SYDVKM. CDR3 length equals 15 residues. CDR3 sequence reads: CASSRGQAMQDTQYF. In nucleotides, the CDR3 is TGTGCCAGCAGCAGAGGACAGGCCATGCAAGATACGCAGTATTTT.

This clonotype showed up just a few times. The gene calls are TRBV7-6 and TRBJ2-3; tentatively, D is TRBD2 (6 bases). There are 15 residues in the CDR3. With 4 bases removed from V and 1 base from J, the gap between germline ends came to 12 bases. The germline CDR1 and CDR2 sequences are SGHVS and FNYEAQ. As DNA, the CDR3 is TGTGCCAGCAGCTATGACCCGGGGGGCACAGATACGCAGTATTTT. Protein sequence: CASSYDPGGTDTQYF.

The rearrangement joins TRBV6-2 or TRBV6-3 to TRBJ2-7; 7 nucleotides agree with TRBD1. V gave up 7 bases and J gave up 1 base; unmatched junction bases: 16. The CDR3 covers 17 residues. The germline V gene encodes CDR1 MNHEY and CDR2 SVGEGT. The CDR3 here is CASKRLHNRGSSYEQYF. In DNA, the CDR3 is TGTGCCAGCAAGAGACTTCACAACAGGGGTTCGTCCTACGAGCAGTACTTC.

This clonotype has a handful of counts. This rearrangement joins TRBV18 to TRBJ2-6, with D unclear. Per the germline V gene, CDR1 is KGHSH and CDR2 is LQKENI. With 1 base removed from V and 0 bases from J, the gap between germline ends came to 10 bases. The CDR3 contains 17 residues. CDR3 residues: CASSPRSGNSGANVLTF. For the CDR3, the DNA is TGTGCCAGCTCACCACGATCAGGCAACTCTGGGGCCAACGTCCTGACTTTC.

This clonotype appeared a few times. The J gene is TRBJ2-7, the V gene TRBV7-2; perhaps TRBD2 as D (5 bases). The germline V and J ends were trimmed by 0 bases and 6 bases, with 12 bases remaining between them. The germline gives CDR1 SGHTA, CDR2 FQGNSA. CDR3 length: 14 amino acids. This CDR3 reads CASSLAGASAEQYF. The DNA for the CDR3 is TGTGCCAGCAGCTTAGCGGGAGCTTCCGCCGAGCAGTACTTC.

The chain is built from TRBV9 and TRBJ2-3, with 7 bases matching TRBD2. Germline assignment: CDR1 SGDLS and CDR2 YYNGEE. The CDR3 covers 16 residues. Trimming cost V 0 bases and J 2 bases; bases outside gene matches: 6. The CDR3 sequence is CASSVGTSPLTDTQYF. DNA for the CDR3: TGTGCCAGCAGCGTAGGGACTAGTCCCCTCACAGATACGCAGTATTTT. Based on the CDR3 plus reference TRBV9 and TRBJ2-3, the full variable domain is DSGVTQTPKHLITATGQRVTLRCSPRSGDLSVYWYQQSLDQGLQFLIQYYNGEERAKGNILERFSAQQFPDLHSELNLSSLELGDSALYFCASSVGTSPLTDTQYFGPGTRLTVL.

This clonotype has a count of ten or more. V is TRBV7-9 and J is TRBJ1-4; no clear D. V shed 5 bases and J shed 2 bases, with 9 bases lying between them. CDR3 length: 14 amino acids. CDR1 is SEHNR, CDR2 FQNEAQ, per germline (reference sequence). In DNA, the CDR3 is TGTGCCAGCAGCAGCCGCGGGACTAATGAAAAACTGTTTTTT. This gives the protein CASSSRGTNEKLFF.

This rearrangement joins TRBV7-2 to TRBJ1-1; 11 nucleotides match TRBD1. The germline V gene encodes CDR1 SGHTA and CDR2 FQGNSA. The junction had 9 bases not matched to a gene; V was cut back by 5 bases and J by 10 bases. The length of the CDR3 is 14 residues. The CDR3, as DNA: TGTGCCAGCAGCCTGGGACAGGGGGAGGGTCGAGCTTTCTTT. Its translation: CASSLGQGEGRAFF.

V and J are TRBV11-2 and TRBJ2-1; a weak D match, TRBD1 (6 bases). CDR1 is SGHAT, CDR2 FQNNGV, per germline. The CDR3 is 13 residues long. V was cut by 1 base and J by 14 bases, with 15 bases left in between. CDR3 DNA: TGTGCCAGCAGCTTAGCAGAGCCCGGACAGAAGTTCTTC. Its translation is CASSLAEPGQKFF.

This chain joins TRBV5-1 and TRBJ2-7, with 8 bases identical to TRBD1. The length of the CDR3 is 16 residues. V shed 4 bases and J 3 bases; nucleotides not matched to a gene: 12. CDR1 SGHRS and CDR2 YFSETQ come from the germline V gene. The CDR3 loop is CASSPLGGQGDYEQYF. The DNA for the CDR3 is TGCGCCAGCAGCCCCCTTGGAGGACAGGGTGACTACGAGCAGTACTTC.

The J gene is TRBJ2-5, the V gene TRBV6-1; 13 nucleotides line up with TRBD2. The CDR3 consists of 15 residues. Looked up from germline, CDR1 is MNHNS and CDR2 is SASEGT. V lost 5 bases to trimming and J lost 5 bases; unmatched junction nucleotides: 5. CDR3 protein: CASSRTSGRAETQYF. The CDR3 DNA is TGTGCCAGCAGTCGGACTAGCGGGAGAGCGGAGACCCAGTACTTC.

J is TRBJ2-3 and V is TRBV4-2; D is possibly TRBD2 (6 bases). The CDR3 extends over 16 amino acids. The ends were cut back, 3 bases at V and 6 bases at J, with 19 bases in the middle. The germline V gene has CDR1 LGHNA and CDR2 YNFKEQ. The CDR3 region is CASSQGVGGGADTQYF. The CDR3 nucleotides read TGTGCCAGCAGCCAGGGAGTCGGCGGAGGGGCCGATACGCAGTATTTT.

The chain uses TRBV4-1 and TRBJ2-3; D unresolved. Germline CDR1 MGHRA, CDR2 YSYEKL. V lost 2 bases and J 4 bases, leaving 7 bases between the germline ends. This CDR3 region has 13 residues. In nucleotides, the CDR3 is TGCGCCAGCAGCCAATCTAGAGCAGATACGCAGTATTTT. This gives the protein CASSQSRADTQYF.